This T cell receptor beta chain is from a study of T cell repertoires in cytomegalovirus infection. Notes on the study in general: The ex vivo response was dominated by HLA-C-restricted CMV-specific TCR beta clonotypes.

TCRdb analysed the reads with MiXCR anew, one entry per CDR3 protein. The repertoire consists of approximately 100,000 distinct CDR3 sequences, with 25% to 35% occurring once and the leading ten covering about three quarters. CDR3 size: 12 residues. Germline CDR1 is MNHNS and CDR2 is SASEGT. V lost 6 bases, J lost 2 bases, and 8 bases lay in between. Only a few counts were recorded for this clonotype. The antigen is not known. Specimen: CD8+ T cells from cultured PBMCs, collected from culture after CMV antigen stimulation. The clonotype was recovered from a human donor in good health (CMV status not recorded). Some clones in this sample may be carry-over from other donors' samples. V is TRBV6-1 and J is TRBJ2-7; possibly TRBD1 for D (6 bases). The CDR3 DNA is TGTGCCAGCAGGACAGGTACCTACGAGCAGTACTTC. This sequence encodes CASRTGTYEQYF.